The clone carrying this T cell receptor (beta chain) occurred a few times. What it recognizes is unknown. Trimming cost V 4 bases and J 7 bases, with 14 bases left between them. CDR1 SGHRS and CDR2 YFSETQ come from the germline V gene. The CDR3 sequence is 14 residues long. These data belong to a study of blood T cells in healthy people across ages. Study findings and constraints: Researchers said unsorted PBMCs prevented a conclusive naive versus antigen-experienced comparison.

PCR was performed a second time for roughly 7 to 12 cycles using a sample-barcoded 5' primer and a J-beta primer mix. TCRdb itself ran the 5' RACE reads through MiXCR, one entry per CDR3 protein. The sample lists 650,000 to 700,000 distinct CDR3 sequences, around 52% occurring once. It was ten milliliters of peripheral blood that were drawn from each donor. Sample: blood. This chain joins TRBV5-1 and TRBJ2-2; a weak D match, TRBD2 (5 bases). The TCR originated in a woman of 80 years or more in good health. The CDR3 coding sequence is TGCGCCAGCAGCCCCGGCGGGCCCGGCGGGGAGCTGTTTTTT. This translates into CASSPGGPGGELFF.